The 2 T cell receptor beta chains reported below all come from one sample, sequenced in a study of beta chain features in type 1 diabetes. The entirety of the isolated RNA underwent reverse transcription, so expressed TCRB transcripts were sequenced. TCRdb's table, derived via immunoSEQ multiplex PCR, lists solely in-frame clones and lacks some. The repertoire holds hundreds of thousands of clones, with approximately 14% as singletons. The sample taken for sequencing was central memory CD4+ T cells from blood. The receptor set was obtained from a man between 25 and 39 years old in good health.

This clone was seen only a few times. The chain has TRBV5-1 and TRBJ2-3; D not certain. The germline CDR1 and CDR2 sequences are SGHRS and YFSETQ. Trimming removed 0 bases from V and 2 bases from J, with 10 bases in between. The CDR3 has 15 amino acids. CDR3 bases: TGCGCCAGCAGCTTGGCGGTCAGACACACAGATACGCAGTATTTT. Translating it yields CASSLAVRHTDTQYF.

This clone appeared a few times. The chain recombines TRBV4-1 with TRBJ2-1; 10 positions agree with TRBD1. The CDR3 runs to 19 residues. Germline CDR1 reads MGHRA; CDR2 reads YSYEKL. The V and J ends lost 4 bases and 7 bases, in that order; junction bases with no gene match: 19. CDR3 bases: TGCGCCAGCAGCCGAGTAGGTGGCCGGGACAGGGGCGCCCGGAATGAGCAGTTCTTC. Translation: CASSRVGGRDRGARNEQFF.